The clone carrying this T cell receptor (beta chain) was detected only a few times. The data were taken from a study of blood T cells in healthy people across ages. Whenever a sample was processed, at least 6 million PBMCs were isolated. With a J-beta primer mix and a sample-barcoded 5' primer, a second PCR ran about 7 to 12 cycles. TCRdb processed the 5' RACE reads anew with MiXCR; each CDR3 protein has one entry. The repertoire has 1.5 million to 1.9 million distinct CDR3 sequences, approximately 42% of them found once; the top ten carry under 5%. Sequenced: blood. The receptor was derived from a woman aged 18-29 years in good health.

The CDR3 loop is CASSQGLRVAGADNEQFF. The CDR3, as DNA: TGCGCCAGCAGCCAAGGCCTTAGGGTAGCGGGGGCCGACAATGAGCAGTTCTTC. The chain uses TRBV4-3 and TRBJ2-1, with 9 bases matching TRBD2. Germline V gene lookup returns CDR1 LGHNA and CDR2 YSLEER. The V segment lost 1 base and the J segment 5 bases; nucleotides outside the gene matches: 12. The CDR3 spans 18 residues.